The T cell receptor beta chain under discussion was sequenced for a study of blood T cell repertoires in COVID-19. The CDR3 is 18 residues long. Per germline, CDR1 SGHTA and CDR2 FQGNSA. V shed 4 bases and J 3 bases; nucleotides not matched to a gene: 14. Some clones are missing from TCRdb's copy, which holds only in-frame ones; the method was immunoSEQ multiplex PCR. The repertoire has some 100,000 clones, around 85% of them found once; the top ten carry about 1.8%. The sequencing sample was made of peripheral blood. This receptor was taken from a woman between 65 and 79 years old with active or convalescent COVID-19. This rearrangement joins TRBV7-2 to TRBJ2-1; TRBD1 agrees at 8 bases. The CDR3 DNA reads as TGTGCCAGCAGCTCGAACCTACAGGGGGTTAAGGGCTACAATGAGCAGTTCTTC. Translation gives CASSSNLQGVKGYNEQFF.